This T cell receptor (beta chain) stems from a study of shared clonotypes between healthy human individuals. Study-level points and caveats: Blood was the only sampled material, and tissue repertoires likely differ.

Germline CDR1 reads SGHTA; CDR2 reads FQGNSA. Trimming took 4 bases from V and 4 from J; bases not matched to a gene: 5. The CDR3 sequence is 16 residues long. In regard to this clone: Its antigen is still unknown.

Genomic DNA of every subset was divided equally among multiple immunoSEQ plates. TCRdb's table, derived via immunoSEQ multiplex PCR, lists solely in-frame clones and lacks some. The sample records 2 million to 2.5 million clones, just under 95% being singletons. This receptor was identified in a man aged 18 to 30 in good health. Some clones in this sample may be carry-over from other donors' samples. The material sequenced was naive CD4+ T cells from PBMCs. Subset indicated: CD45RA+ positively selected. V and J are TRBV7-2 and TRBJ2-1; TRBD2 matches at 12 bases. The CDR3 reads CASSWSTSGRYNEQFF. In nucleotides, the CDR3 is TGTGCCAGCAGCTGGTCGACTAGCGGGAGATACAATGAGCAGTTCTTC.